This T cell receptor (beta chain) was retrieved from a study of blood T cell repertoires in COVID-19. At the level of the study: The United States, Italy and Spain were the sources of the acute and convalescent COVID-19 samples. PBMCs, B-cell-depleted T cells, or T cells were the source of the cDNA or gDNA that made up the material.

Study processing details: Reference gene primer amplification in the assay estimated nucleated cell counts. Sequencing used immunoSEQ multiplex PCR; TCRdb keeps in-frame clones, though not all of them. Clone size and V and J calls were adopted from that table, with D and trimming inferred from the DNA. This table holds tens of thousands of clones, about 86% found once. The germline V gene has CDR1 LNHDA and CDR2 SQIVND (reference sequence). The CDR3 has 15 residues. V dropped 8 bases and J dropped 3; count of bases not matched to a gene: 10. The V call is TRBV19, the J call TRBJ2-1; 7 bases align to TRBD2. Sequenced: peripheral blood. The clonotype comes from an elderly man in a cohort sampled during active COVID-19. The CDR3 reads CASGAAGVGYNEQFF. The DNA for the CDR3 is TGTGCCAGTGGTGCCGCGGGGGTGGGCTACAATGAGCAGTTCTTC. The entire variable domain, with the rest obtained from reference TRBV19 and TRBJ2-1, is as follows: DGGITQSPKYLFRKEGQNVTLSCEQNLNHDAMYWYRQDPGQGLRLIYYSQIVNDFQKGDIAEGYSVSREKKESFPLTVTSAQKNPTAFYLCASGAAGVGYNEQFFGPGTRLTVL.